The present T cell receptor (beta chain) was sequenced within a study of post-analysis software for immune sequencing data. Study in general: The patients showed relapsing-remitting, secondary progressive and progressive-relapsing multiple sclerosis courses. Study outcomes and limitations: Relative to controls, patients with multiple sclerosis showed significantly lower normalized Chao1 diversity. In patients, roughly 5 TRBV segments were more frequent than in controls, with TRBV5-6, TRBV5-1 and TRBV20-1 among them. Co-batched samples clustered tightly together by F measure.

As concerns this clonotype: The antigen remains unidentified.

This CDR3 spans 12 amino acids. Germline V gene data show CDR1 as DFQATT and CDR2 as SNEGSKA (reference sequence). Carried by the TCR beta cDNA libraries were unique molecular identifiers. Some 500,000 cDNA molecules were recovered from an input of 1 to 10 million T cells. TCRdb passed the PCR reads through MiXCR, listing each CDR3 protein once. This sample yields about 570,000 distinct CDR3 sequences, of which 30% to 40% are seen a single time; 5% to 6% belongs to the top ten. Source material: blood. The V and J genes are TRBV20-1 and TRBJ2-5; D perhaps matches TRBD2 (7 bases). The J call is doubtful: the DNA matches TRBJ2-7 better. The TCR was taken from a girl under 18 with multiple sclerosis. The CDR3, as DNA: TGCAGTGCTATAAGGGGGGGCAACGAGCAGTACTTC. The encoded protein is CSAIRGGNEQYF.